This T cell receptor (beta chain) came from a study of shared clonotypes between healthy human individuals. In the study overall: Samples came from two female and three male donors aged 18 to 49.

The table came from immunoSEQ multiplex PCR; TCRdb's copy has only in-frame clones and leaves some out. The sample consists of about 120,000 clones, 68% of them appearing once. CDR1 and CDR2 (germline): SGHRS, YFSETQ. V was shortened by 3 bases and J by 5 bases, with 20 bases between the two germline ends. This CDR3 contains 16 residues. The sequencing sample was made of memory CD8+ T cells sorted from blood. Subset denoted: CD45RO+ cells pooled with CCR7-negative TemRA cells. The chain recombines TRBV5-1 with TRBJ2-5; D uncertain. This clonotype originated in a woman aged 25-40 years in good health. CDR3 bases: TGCGCCAGCAGCTCTGCTTACGGCATGGGGTGGGAGACCCAGTACTTC. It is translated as CASSSAYGMGWETQYF.